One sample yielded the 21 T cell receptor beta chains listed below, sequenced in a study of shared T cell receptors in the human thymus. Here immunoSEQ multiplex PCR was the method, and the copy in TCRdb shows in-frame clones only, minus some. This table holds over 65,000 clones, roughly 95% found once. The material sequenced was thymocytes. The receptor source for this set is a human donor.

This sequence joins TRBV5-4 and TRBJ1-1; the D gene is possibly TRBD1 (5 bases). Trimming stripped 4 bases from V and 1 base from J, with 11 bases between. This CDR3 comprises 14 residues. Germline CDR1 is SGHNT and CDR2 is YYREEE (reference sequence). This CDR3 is CASSLIDRNTEAFF. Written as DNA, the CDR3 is TGTGCCAGCAGCCTCATAGACAGGAACACTGAAGCTTTCTTT.

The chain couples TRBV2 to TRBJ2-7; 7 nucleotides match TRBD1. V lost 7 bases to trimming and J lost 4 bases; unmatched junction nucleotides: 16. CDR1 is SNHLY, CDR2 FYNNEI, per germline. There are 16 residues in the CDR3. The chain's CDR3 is CASTLQLTGSRYEQYF. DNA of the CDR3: TGTGCCAGCACCCTGCAACTGACAGGGTCGAGGTACGAGCAGTACTTC.

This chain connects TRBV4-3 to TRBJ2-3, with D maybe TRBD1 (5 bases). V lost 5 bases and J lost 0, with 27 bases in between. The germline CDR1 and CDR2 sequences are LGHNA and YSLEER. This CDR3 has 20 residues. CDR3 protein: CASSEYVGSQAVTSTDTQYF. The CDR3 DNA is TGCGCCAGCAGCGAATATGTAGGGTCACAGGCCGTAACCAGCACAGATACGCAGTATTTT.

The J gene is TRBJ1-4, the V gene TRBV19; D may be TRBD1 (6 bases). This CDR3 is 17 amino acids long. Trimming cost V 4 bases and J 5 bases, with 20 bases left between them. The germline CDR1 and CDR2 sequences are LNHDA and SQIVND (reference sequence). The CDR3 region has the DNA TGTGCCAGTAGTACTGGACAGTCCCCCCTCCCCAATGAAAAACTGTTTTTT. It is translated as CASSTGQSPLPNEKLFF.

The chain's CDR3 is CASSTKRVVQTDTQYF. For the CDR3, the DNA is TGTGCCAGCAGCACAAAACGGGTCGTCCAGACAGATACGCAGTATTTT. The rearrangement uses TRBV7-2 and TRBJ2-3, with D unresolved. The V and J ends lost 5 bases and 3 bases respectively, with 18 bases between them. This CDR3 has 16 residues. Germline V gene data show CDR1 as SGHTA and CDR2 as FQGNSA.

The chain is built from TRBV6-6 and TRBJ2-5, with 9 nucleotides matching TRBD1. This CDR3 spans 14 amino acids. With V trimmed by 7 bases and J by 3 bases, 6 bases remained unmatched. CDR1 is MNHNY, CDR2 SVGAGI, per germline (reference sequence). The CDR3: CASITDRGEETQYF. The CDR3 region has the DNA TGTGCCAGCATCACGGACAGGGGAGAAGAGACCCAGTACTTC.

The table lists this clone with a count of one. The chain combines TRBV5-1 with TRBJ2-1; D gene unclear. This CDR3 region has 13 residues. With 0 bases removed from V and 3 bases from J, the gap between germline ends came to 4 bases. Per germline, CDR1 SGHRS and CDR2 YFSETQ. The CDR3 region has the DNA TGCGCCAGCAGCTTGGGCAACTACAATGAGCAGTTCTTC. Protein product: CASSLGNYNEQFF.

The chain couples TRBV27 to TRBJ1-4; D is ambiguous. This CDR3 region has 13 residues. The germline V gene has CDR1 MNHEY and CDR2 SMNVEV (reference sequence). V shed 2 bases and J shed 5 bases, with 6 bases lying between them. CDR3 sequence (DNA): TGTGCCAGCAGTTTAGGGCCCAATGAAAAACTGTTTTTT. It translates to CASSLGPNEKLFF.

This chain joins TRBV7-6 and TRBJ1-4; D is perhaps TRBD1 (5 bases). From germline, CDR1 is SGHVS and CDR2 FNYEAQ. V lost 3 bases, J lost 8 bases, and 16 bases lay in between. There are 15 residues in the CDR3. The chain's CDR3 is CASSFLPGRWEKLFF. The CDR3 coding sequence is TGTGCCAGCAGCTTCCTCCCGGGACGTTGGGAAAAACTGTTTTTT.

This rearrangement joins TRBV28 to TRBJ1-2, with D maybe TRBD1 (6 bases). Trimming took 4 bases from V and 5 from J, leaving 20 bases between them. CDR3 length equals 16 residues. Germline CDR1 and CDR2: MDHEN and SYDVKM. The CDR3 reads CASSSDILGTLYGYTF. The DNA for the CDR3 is TGTGCCAGCAGTTCAGATATCCTAGGGACACTTTATGGCTACACCTTC.

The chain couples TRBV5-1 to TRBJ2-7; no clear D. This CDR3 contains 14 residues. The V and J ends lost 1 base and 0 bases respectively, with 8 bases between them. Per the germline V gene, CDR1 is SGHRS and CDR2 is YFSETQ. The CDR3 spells CASSLQLSSYEQYF. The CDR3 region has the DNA TGCGCCAGCAGCTTGCAACTGAGCTCCTACGAGCAGTACTTC.

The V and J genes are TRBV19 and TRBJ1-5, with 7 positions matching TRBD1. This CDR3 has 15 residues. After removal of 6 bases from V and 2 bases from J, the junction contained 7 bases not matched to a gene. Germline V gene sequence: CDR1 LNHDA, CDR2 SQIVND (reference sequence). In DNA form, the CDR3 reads TGTGCCAGTAGCGAGGGGGCGCTAGGCAATCAGCCCCAGCATTTT. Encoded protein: CASSEGALGNQPQHF.

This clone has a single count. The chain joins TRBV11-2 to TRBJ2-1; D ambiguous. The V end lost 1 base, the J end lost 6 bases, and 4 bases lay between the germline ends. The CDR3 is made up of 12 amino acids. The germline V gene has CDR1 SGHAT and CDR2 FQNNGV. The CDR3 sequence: CASSLGPNEQFF. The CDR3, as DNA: TGTGCCAGCAGCTTAGGCCCCAATGAGCAGTTCTTC.

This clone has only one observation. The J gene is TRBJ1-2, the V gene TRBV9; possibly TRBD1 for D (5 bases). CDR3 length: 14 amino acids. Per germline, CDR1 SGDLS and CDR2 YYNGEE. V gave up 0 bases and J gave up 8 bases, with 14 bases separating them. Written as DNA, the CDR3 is TGTGCCAGCAGCGTAGTAGGGGATTTGGTAGGCTACACCTTC. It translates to CASSVVGDLVGYTF.

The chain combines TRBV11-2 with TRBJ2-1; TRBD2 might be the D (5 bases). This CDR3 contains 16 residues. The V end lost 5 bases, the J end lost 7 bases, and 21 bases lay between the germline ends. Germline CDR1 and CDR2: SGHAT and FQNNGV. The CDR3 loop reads CASSVSSGVLFNEQFF. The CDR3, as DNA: TGTGCCAGCAGCGTATCATCCGGGGTTTTGTTTAATGAGCAGTTCTTC.

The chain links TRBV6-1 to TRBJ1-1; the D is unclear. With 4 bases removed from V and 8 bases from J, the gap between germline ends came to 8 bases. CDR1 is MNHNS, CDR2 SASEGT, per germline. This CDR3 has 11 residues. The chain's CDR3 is CASSGAGEAFF. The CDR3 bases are TGTGCCAGCAGTGGGGCTGGAGAAGCTTTCTTT.

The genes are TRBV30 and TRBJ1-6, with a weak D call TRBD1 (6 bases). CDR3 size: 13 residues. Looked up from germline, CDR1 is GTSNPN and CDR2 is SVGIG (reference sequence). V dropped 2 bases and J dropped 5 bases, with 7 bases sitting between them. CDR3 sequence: CAWSWGHNSPLHF. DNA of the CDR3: TGTGCCTGGAGTTGGGGGCATAATTCACCCCTCCACTTT. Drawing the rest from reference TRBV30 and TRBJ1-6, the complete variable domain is SQTIHQWPATLVQPVGSPLSLECTVEGTSNPNLYWYRQAAGRGLQLLFYSVGIGQISSEVPQNLSASRPQDRQFILSSKKLLLSDSGFYLCAWSWGHNSPLHFGNGTRLTVT.

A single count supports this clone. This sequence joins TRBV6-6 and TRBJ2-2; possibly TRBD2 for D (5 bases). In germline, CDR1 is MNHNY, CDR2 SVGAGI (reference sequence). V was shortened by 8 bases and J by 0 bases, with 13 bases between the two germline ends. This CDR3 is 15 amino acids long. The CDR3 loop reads CASRDWRTNTGELFF. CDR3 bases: TGTGCCAGCCGGGATTGGCGGACGAACACCGGGGAGCTGTTTTTT.

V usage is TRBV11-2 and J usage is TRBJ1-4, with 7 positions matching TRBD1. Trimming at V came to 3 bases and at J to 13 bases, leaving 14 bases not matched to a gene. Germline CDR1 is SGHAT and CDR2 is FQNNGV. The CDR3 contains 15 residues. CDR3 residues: CASSLRTGFFEGLFF. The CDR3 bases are TGTGCCAGCAGCTTGAGGACAGGATTCTTTGAGGGACTGTTTTTT.

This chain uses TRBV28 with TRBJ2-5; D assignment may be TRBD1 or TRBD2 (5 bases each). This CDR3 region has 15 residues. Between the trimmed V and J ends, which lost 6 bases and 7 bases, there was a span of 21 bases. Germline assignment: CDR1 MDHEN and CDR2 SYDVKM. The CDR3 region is CASSSRTGTRWTQYF. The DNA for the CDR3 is TGTGCCAGCAGCTCCAGGACCGGGACCCGTTGGACCCAGTACTTC.

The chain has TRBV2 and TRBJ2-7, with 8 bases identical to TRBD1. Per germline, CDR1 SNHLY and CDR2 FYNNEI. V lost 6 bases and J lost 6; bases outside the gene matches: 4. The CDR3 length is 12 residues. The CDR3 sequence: CASRGQGGEQYF. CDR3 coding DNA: TGTGCCAGCAGAGGACAGGGTGGCGAGCAGTACTTC.